Listed here are 25 T cell receptor beta chains from one sample, sequenced in a study of T cell responses to AZD1222 COVID-19 vaccine. Profiling relied on immunoSEQ multiplex PCR, and the TCRdb table lists in-frame clones only, not all of them. This sample has some 150,000 clones, with 93% found just once. This sample comprised peripheral blood, obtained on day 0 of AZD1222 vaccination. These receptor sequences come from an adult in good health.

This chain uses TRBV4-1 with TRBJ2-1; TRBD2 matches 8 bases. Germline V gene lookup returns CDR1 MGHRA and CDR2 YSYEKL. The length of the CDR3 is 15 residues. Trimming cost V 1 base and J 6 bases; bases outside gene matches: 5. The CDR3 reads CASSQGAGGINEQFF. CDR3 in DNA: TGCGCCAGCAGCCAAGGGGCGGGGGGTATCAATGAGCAGTTCTTC.

The gene calls are TRBV5-1 and TRBJ2-3; 7 bases agree with TRBD1. Germline V gene data show CDR1 as SGHRS and CDR2 as YFSETQ. This CDR3 spans 13 amino acids. V dropped 4 bases and J dropped 6; count of bases not matched to a gene: 5. CDR3 coding DNA: TGCGCCAGCAGCCCGGACAGGTTCGATACGCAGTATTTT. Its protein product is CASSPDRFDTQYF.

V and J are TRBV29-1 and TRBJ2-5; possible D gene TRBD2, 5 bases. The germline V gene has CDR1 SQVTM and CDR2 ANQGSEA. V gave up 5 bases and J gave up 0 bases, with 10 bases separating them. The CDR3 length is 13 residues. For the CDR3, the DNA is TGCAGCGTTCTTCGGGGATACCAAGAGACCCAGTACTTC. As protein: CSVLRGYQETQYF.

J is TRBJ2-7 and V is TRBV6-1, with TRBD1 as a possible D gene (6 bases). The CDR3 runs to 15 residues. The ends were cut back, 2 bases at V and 2 bases at J, with 13 bases in the middle. The germline gives CDR1 MNHNS, CDR2 SASEGT. The CDR3 protein is CASSETRGNPYEQYF. In nucleotides, the CDR3 is TGTGCCAGCAGTGAAACTAGGGGGAATCCCTACGAGCAGTACTTC.

The chain links TRBV2 to TRBJ2-3; TRBD1 matches 7 bases. This CDR3 has 15 residues. With V trimmed by 4 bases and J by 0 bases, 4 bases remained unmatched. Germline V gene lookup returns CDR1 SNHLY and CDR2 FYNNEI. CDR3 protein: CASSVNRGSTDTQYF. DNA of the CDR3: TGTGCCAGCAGTGTGAACAGGGGAAGCACAGATACGCAGTATTTT.

The CDR3 protein is CASSYSRGTGELFF. Here the CDR3 DNA reads TGTGCCAGCAGTTACTCGAGAGGGACCGGGGAGCTGTTTTTT. The chain combines TRBV6-5 with TRBJ2-2; perhaps TRBD2 as D (5 bases). CDR1 is MNHEY and CDR2 is SVGAGI in the germline V gene. V lost 0 bases and J lost 5, with 7 bases in between. The CDR3 extends over 14 amino acids.

This clone was recorded many times. This rearrangement joins TRBV20-1 to TRBJ1-2, with 8 bases lining up with TRBD1. CDR3 size: 16 residues. V trimming: 3 bases; J trimming: 5 bases; junction bases outside the gene matches: 14. The germline CDR1 and CDR2 sequences are DFQATT and SNEGSKA (reference sequence). DNA for the CDR3: TGCAGTGCTAGTGGGCTGGGACAGGCGGCTCTGTATGGCTACACCTTC. Translated: CSASGLGQAALYGYTF.

The chain couples TRBV7-6 to TRBJ1-1; a possible D gene is TRBD1 (6 bases). The germline V gene encodes CDR1 SGHVS and CDR2 FNYEAQ. The CDR3 totals 15 residues. The V and J ends lost 3 bases and 0 bases respectively, with 11 bases between them. In nucleotides, the CDR3 is TGTGCCAGCAGCTTCGCTCAGGGGTTGAACACTGAAGCTTTCTTT. It specifies CASSFAQGLNTEAFF.

This rearrangement joins TRBV5-1 to TRBJ1-1, with unresolved D. The CDR3 has 13 amino acids. Per the germline V gene, CDR1 is SGHRS and CDR2 is YFSETQ. V lost 0 bases, J lost 1 base, and 4 bases lay in between. The CDR3 sequence is CASSLGWNTEAFF. The CDR3 nucleotides are TGCGCCAGCAGCTTGGGTTGGAACACTGAAGCTTTCTTT. Full variable domain (outside the CDR3, taken from reference TRBV5-1 and TRBJ1-1): KAGVTQTPRYLIKTRGQQVTLSCSPISGHRSVSWYQQTPGQGLQFLFEYFSETQRNKGNFPGRFSGRQFSNSRSEMNVSTLELGDSALYLCASSLGWNTEAFFGQGTRLTVV.

The rearrangement uses TRBV5-6 and TRBJ1-5, with unresolved D. CDR3 length: 14 residues. From germline, CDR1 is SGHDT and CDR2 YYEEEE. Trimming removed 4 bases from V and 3 bases from J, with 11 bases in between. The CDR3 is CASSARRLNQPQHF. The CDR3 bases are TGTGCCAGCAGCGCCCGACGGCTCAATCAGCCCCAGCATTTT.

This chain connects TRBV11-2 to TRBJ2-7; D tentatively fits TRBD1 or TRBD2 (5 bases each). CDR3 length equals 14 residues. The V gene's germline CDR1 is SGHAT and CDR2 FQNNGV. V lost 3 bases and J lost 4, with 13 bases in between. The CDR3 DNA is TGTGCCAGCAGCTTTTGGGGGACCTCTTACGAGCAGTACTTC. This sequence encodes CASSFWGTSYEQYF.

This chain uses TRBV6-5 with TRBJ2-1; TRBD1 matches 9 bases. The CDR3 length is 15 residues. V shed 5 bases and J 8 bases; nucleotides not matched to a gene: 10. Per germline, CDR1 MNHEY and CDR2 SVGAGI. CDR3 DNA sequence: TGTGCCAGCAGTCGGACAGGGGCCCTTCTGGATGAGCAGTTCTTC. Its translation is CASSRTGALLDEQFF.

V is TRBV5-1 and J is TRBJ1-4; D gene unclear. The germline gives CDR1 SGHRS, CDR2 YFSETQ. Deletions cut 0 bases from V and 3 bases from J, with 6 bases between. This CDR3 is built from 14 residues. In DNA, the CDR3 is TGCGCCAGCAGCTTGGCCTCCCCTAATGAAAAACTGTTTTTT. This encodes CASSLASPNEKLFF.

The rearrangement links TRBV19 to TRBJ1-2; D gene ambiguous. CDR1 and CDR2 (germline): LNHDA, SQIVND (reference sequence). V was cut by 3 bases and J by 4 bases, with 12 bases left in between. CDR3 length: 14 residues. CDR3 nucleotide sequence: TGTGCCAGTAGTATTTCAGAGCTCTTCTATGGCTACACCTTC. The encoded protein is CASSISELFYGYTF.

The V call is TRBV15, the J call TRBJ2-5; the match to TRBD2 covers 7 bases. V shed 8 bases, J shed 2 bases, and the junction held 11 bases outside the gene matches. The length of the CDR3 is 15 residues. Looked up from germline, CDR1 is LNHNV and CDR2 is YYDKDF (reference sequence). CDR3 amino acids: CATSPAGVRQETQYF. The DNA of the CDR3 is TGTGCCACCTCACCGGCGGGGGTACGGCAAGAGACCCAGTACTTC.

The V gene is TRBV12-2, the J gene TRBJ1-2; the listed D gene, TRBD1, was not tested against the DNA. TRBV12-2 is classified as a pseudogene. The CDR3 contains 13 residues. The CDR3 reads CASRLARRFGYTF. The CDR3 nucleotides read TGTGCAAGTCGCTTAGCGCGCAGGTTTGGCTACACCTTC.

This clone was seen a single time. This chain joins TRBV19 and TRBJ1-5, with TRBD1 matching over 11 bases. This CDR3 is 17 amino acids long. Germline trimming cut 10 bases from V and 3 bases from J; bases unmatched to any gene: 14. The germline V gene has CDR1 LNHDA and CDR2 SQIVND (reference sequence). The CDR3 spells CATGQGATPFTNQPQHF. The CDR3 DNA reads TGTGCCACCGGACAGGGGGCGACCCCTTTTACCAATCAGCCCCAGCATTTT.

Regarding this clone: Other DNA sequences within the sample encode an identical CDR3. V usage is TRBV19 and J usage is TRBJ1-2; 8 bases are a match to TRBD1. The V gene's germline CDR1 is LNHDA and CDR2 SQIVND (reference sequence). After removal of 4 bases from V and 3 bases from J, the junction contained 4 bases not matched to a gene. CDR3 length: 14 amino acids. CDR3 coding DNA: TGTGCCAGTAGTAACCGGGACAGGTACTATGGCTACACCTTC. Protein sequence: CASSNRDRYYGYTF.

V is TRBV5-1 and J is TRBJ1-2; 7 bases are shared with TRBD1. V lost 4 bases, J lost 8 bases, and 5 bases stayed unmatched. The CDR3 spans 12 residues. Germline assignment: CDR1 SGHRS and CDR2 YFSETQ. The CDR3 here is CASSPQGDGYTF. The CDR3 nucleotides read TGCGCCAGCAGCCCCCAGGGGGACGGCTACACCTTC.

The V call is TRBV7-8, the J call TRBJ1-2, with D possibly being TRBD1 (5 bases). V was pared by 0 bases and J by 4 bases, with 12 bases between. The CDR3 is 15 residues long. Germline V lookup: CDR1 SGHVS, CDR2 FQNEAQ. The CDR3 is CASSLAQGLPYGYTF. DNA for the CDR3: TGTGCCAGCAGCTTAGCCCAGGGACTCCCCTATGGCTACACCTTC.

The chain carries TRBV6-5 and TRBJ1-2; TRBD1 aligns across 8 bases. The ends lost 11 bases at V and 4 bases at J; junction bases unmatched: 9. CDR1 and CDR2 (germline): MNHEY, SVGAGI. The CDR3 is made up of 13 amino acids. CDR3 bases: TGTGCCGGAAGGACAGGGTTTAGCTATGGCTACACCTTC. It yields the protein CAGRTGFSYGYTF.

For the CDR3, the DNA is TGTGCCAGTAGTTTTTGGAGTTTTCGGGGCACAGATACGCAGTATTTT. It translates to CASSFWSFRGTDTQYF. The rearrangement links TRBV19 to TRBJ2-3; D is ambiguous. In germline, CDR1 is LNHDA, CDR2 SQIVND (reference sequence). Trimming shortened V by 5 bases and J by 1 base, and 16 bases separated the two germline ends. The CDR3 spans 16 residues.

The chain uses TRBV10-3 and TRBJ2-7, with D possibly TRBD1 on 7 matching bases. V was clipped by 6 bases and J by 5 bases, with 20 bases between them. The germline V gene has CDR1 ENHRY and CDR2 SYGVKD. The CDR3 length is 15 residues. Here the CDR3 DNA reads TGTGCCATCAGCGCCTCGGGCAGGGGGGTCAACGAGCAGTACTTC. This encodes CAISASGRGVNEQYF.

This clone was counted a few times. The rearrangement uses TRBV4-1 and TRBJ2-2; no clear D. The CDR3 has 17 amino acids. Germline-derived CDR1 and CDR2 are MGHRA and YSYEKL. Deletions cut 4 bases from V and 5 bases from J, with 20 bases between. The CDR3 here is CASSPLATSGGTGELFF. CDR3 nucleotide sequence: TGCGCCAGCAGCCCACTGGCGACCTCCGGTGGGACCGGGGAGCTGTTTTTT.

This rearrangement joins TRBV11-3 to TRBJ2-3; tentative D call: TRBD1 (6 bases). Germline V CDR1 and CDR2: SGHNT, YENEEA. Trimming removed 5 bases from V and 4 bases from J, with 16 bases in between. The CDR3 spans 15 residues. CDR3 bases: TGTGCCAGCAGCCGCTTGGGGGCAGGGGCAGATACGCAGTATTTT. Residues: CASSRLGAGADTQYF.